Listed below are T cell receptor beta chains from one sample, sequenced in a study of blood T cell repertoires in COVID-19. Assay used: immunoSEQ multiplex PCR; TCRdb lists only in-frame clones, some missing. The sample lists around 250,000 clones; roughly nine tenths were seen once. Input material: peripheral blood. Receptor source: a man aged 40-49 years with active or convalescent COVID-19. CDR3s include the opening cysteine and the closing phenylalanine or tryptophan.

>TRBV19
CASGTGQGAGTQYF
>TRBV30
CAWSAGRDYEQYF
>TRBV4-2
CASSQASVTGANVLTF
>TRBV29-1
CSVEMSYSGNTIYF
>TRBV19
CASSMGAGLNQPQHF
>TRBV7-6
CASSLAGVKYSGANVLTF
>TRBV7-2
CASSFTSSGAGDTQYF
>TRBV3-1/TRBV3-2
CASSKSGPRDEQFF
>TRBV6-1
CAASARADEQYF
>TRBV18
CASSIAGSSYEQYF
>TRBV7-8
CASSFLQATSGNTIYF
>TRBV19
CASSTDRGAQYF
>TRBV11-2
CASSSNPGLGNEQFF
>TRBV25-1
CASSEYGRGTGGAYGYTF